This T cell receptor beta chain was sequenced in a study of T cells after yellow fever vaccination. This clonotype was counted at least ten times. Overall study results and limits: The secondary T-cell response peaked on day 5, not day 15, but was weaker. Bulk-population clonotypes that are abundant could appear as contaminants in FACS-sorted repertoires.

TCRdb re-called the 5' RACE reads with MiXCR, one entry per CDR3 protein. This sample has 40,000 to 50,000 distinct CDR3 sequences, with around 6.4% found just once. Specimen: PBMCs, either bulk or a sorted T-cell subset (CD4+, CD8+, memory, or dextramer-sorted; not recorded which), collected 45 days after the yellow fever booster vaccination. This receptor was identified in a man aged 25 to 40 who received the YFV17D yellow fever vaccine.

CDR3 DNA: TGTGCCAGCAGCTTAAGGACGACTAGCGTGGGGACCGGGGAGCTGTTTTTT. Translated: CASSLRTTSVGTGELFF. The rearrangement links TRBV7-3 to TRBJ2-2; 8 bases match TRBD2. CDR3 length: 17 amino acids. The ends lost 1 base at V and 5 bases at J; junction bases unmatched: 9. The germline CDR1 and CDR2 sequences are SGHTA and FQGTGA.